This TCR beta chain derives from a study of blood T cells in healthy people across ages. V dropped 8 bases and J dropped 6; count of bases not matched to a gene: 3. The CDR3 covers 13 residues. CDR1 and CDR2 (germline): ENHRY, SYGVKD. A J-beta primer mix and a sample-barcoded 5' primer were used in a second PCR of roughly 6 to 12 cycles. TCRdb passed the 5' RACE reads through MiXCR, listing each CDR3 protein once. This table has approximately 1,100,000 distinct CDR3 sequences, 40% to 55% appearing once. On this clonotype itself: Its antigen is unidentified.

Study findings and constraints: Both naive CD4+ cell counts and diversity were greater in long-lived donors than in aged donors.

The genes are TRBV10-3 and TRBJ2-1, with 11 positions matching TRBD1. This clonotype was sampled from an older woman in good health. Input material: blood. This CDR3 is CAIGQGAINEQFF. In DNA, the CDR3 is TGTGCCATCGGACAGGGGGCAATCAATGAGCAGTTCTTC.